This TCR beta chain was sequenced during a study of yellow fever vaccine responses in identical twins. The study, taken as a whole, reports: The T cell response to vaccination in identical twins was reportedly partly convergent and partly personalized.

On this clonotype itself: Its antigen is as yet unknown.

Each CDR3 protein gets one entry after TCRdb re-called the RT-PCR reads with MiXCR. The sample carries about 3,000 distinct CDR3 sequences, around 90% recorded once. The CDR3 extends over 13 amino acids. The germline V gene encodes CDR1 SQVTM and CDR2 ANQGSEA. The V gene lost 4 bases and the J gene lost 5 bases, with 11 bases spanning the gap. The sample was T cells from blood (PBMCs), unsorted or a sorted subset (not recorded which), taken before or after yellow fever vaccination (not recorded which). The sequence came from a woman aged 18-35 years who received the yellow fever vaccine. The chain links TRBV29-1 to TRBJ2-2, with D perhaps TRBD1 or TRBD2 (5 bases each). The CDR3 sequence: CSVARGRTGELFF. DNA for the CDR3: TGCAGCGTTGCGAGGGGACGGACCGGGGAGCTGTTTTTT.